Below, 8 T cell receptor beta chains from the same sample are listed, as sequenced in a study of CD8+CD57+ T cells in acquired aplastic anemia. CD8+CD57+ cell expansion, shown by flow cytometry, had occurred in the patients selected for sequencing. TCR beta VDJ and CDR3 profiling used genomic DNA as template. TCRdb reprocessed the reads with MiXCR, giving one entry per CDR3 protein. Of 200,000 to 250,000 distinct CDR3 sequences in the sample, roughly half were seen once. The specimen was sorted CD4+, CD8+, or CD8+CD57+ T cells (not recorded which) from PBMCs. Source of these receptors: a human donor with aplastic anemia.

The rearrangement links TRBV30 to TRBJ2-3; perhaps TRBD1 as D (6 bases). The germline V gene encodes CDR1 GTSNPN and CDR2 SVGIG (reference sequence). V was trimmed by 0 bases and J by 0 bases, leaving 10 bases between them. There are 15 residues in the CDR3. This chain's CDR3 is CAWSVNRDSTDTQYF. The CDR3 DNA sequence: TGTGCCTGGAGTGTAAACAGGGATAGCACAGATACGCAGTATTTT.

V is TRBV20-1 and J is TRBJ1-1; TRBD1 is a possible D gene (6 bases). This CDR3 has 14 amino acids. V lost 3 bases and J lost 8, with 19 bases in between. CDR1 and CDR2 from the germline V gene are DFQATT and SNEGSKA (reference sequence). CDR3 sequence reads: CSAREGGVGLEAFF. The CDR3 DNA follows: TGCAGTGCTAGGGAGGGGGGGGTCGGCTTAGAAGCTTTCTTT.

This clonotype was recorded many times. CDR3 coding DNA: TGCAGTGCCGAGCCGCCGACTAGCGGGAGGCCACACTACGAGCAGTACTTC. It is translated as CSAEPPTSGRPHYEQYF. The gene calls are TRBV20-1 and TRBJ2-7; 13 bases line up with TRBD2. J was trimmed by 3 bases and V by 6 bases; bases with no gene match: 14. Germline loops: CDR1 DFQATT, CDR2 SNEGSKA (reference sequence). The CDR3 loop spans 17 amino acids.

Ten or more counts support this clonotype. The chain links TRBV7-9 to TRBJ2-7, with 8 bases matching TRBD1. The J segment lost 1 base and the V segment lost 4 bases, leaving 9 bases of the junction unmatched. Germline CDR1 reads SEHNR; CDR2 reads FQNEAQ (reference sequence). This CDR3 comprises 16 residues. CDR3 sequence reads: CASSSLDRAQSYEQYF. For the CDR3, the DNA is TGTGCCAGCAGCTCCCTGGACAGGGCTCAGTCCTACGAGCAGTACTTC.

The chain has TRBV2 and TRBJ2-6; D is uncertain. Deletions cut 3 bases from V and 2 bases from J, with 8 bases between. This CDR3 is built from 15 residues. Germline V lookup: CDR1 SNHLY, CDR2 FYNNEI. CDR3 protein: CASSDIPAGANVLTF. The CDR3 DNA reads as TGTGCCAGCAGTGATATTCCCGCTGGGGCCAACGTCCTGACTTTC. Full variable domain (remainder filled in from reference TRBV2 and TRBJ2-6): EPEVTQTPSHQVTQMGQEVILRCVPISNHLYFYWYRQILGQKVEFLVSFYNNEISEKSEIFDDQFSVERPDGSNFTLKIRSTKLEDSAMYFCASSDIPAGANVLTFGAGSRLTVL.

The V call is TRBV19, the J call TRBJ2-1, with 7 bases aligning to TRBD2. The CDR3 loop spans 15 amino acids. The germline V gene has CDR1 LNHDA and CDR2 SQIVND (reference sequence). The ends lost 5 bases at V and 10 bases at J; junction bases unmatched: 14. In nucleotides, the CDR3 is TGTGCCAGTAGTCCTCTAGCGGCCCGGACCGGGGAGCAGTTCTTC. Protein product: CASSPLAARTGEQFF.

This clonotype appeared many times. The chain couples TRBV20-1 to TRBJ2-7, with D possibly TRBD1 on 5 matching bases. Germline CDR1 DFQATT, CDR2 SNEGSKA (reference sequence). This CDR3 contains 15 residues. V was cut by 0 bases and J by 4 bases, with 16 bases left in between. Here the CDR3 reads CSARDLVGREYEQYF. Here the CDR3 DNA reads TGCAGTGCTAGAGATTTGGTAGGCAGGGAATACGAGCAGTACTTC.

Points on this clonotype: This may be a read error, as it is one base from a much larger clone. Because the CDR3 is missing its conserved closing phenylalanine or tryptophan, this is likely a read error. The chain joins TRBV7-9 to TRBJ2-1; 8 nucleotides align to TRBD1. V lost 7 bases to trimming and J lost 7 bases; unmatched junction nucleotides: 12. The CDR3 spans 15 residues. Per the germline V gene, CDR1 is SEHNR and CDR2 is FQNEAQ (reference sequence). The CDR3 region has the DNA TGTGCCAGCAACAACCCGGGACAGGCCGTTAATGAGCAGTTCCTC. It codes for CASNNPGQAVNEQFL.